This T cell receptor beta chain derives from a study of vaccination and CD4 T cells after COVID-19. Germline-derived CDR1 and CDR2 are SGHTA and FQGNSA. The CDR3 runs 16 residues. With 5 bases clipped from V and 1 base from J, the junction kept 8 bases outside the gene matches. A note on this clonotype: Its cognate antigen is unknown.

At the Johns Hopkins FTIC core, DNA taken from cultured CD4+ T cells was sequenced by way of the Oncomine TCR Beta short-read assay. Genomic DNA extraction was carried out from cultured CD4+ T cells. TCRdb recomputed calls from the PCR reads with MiXCR, one row per CDR3 protein. The table has about 7,400 distinct CDR3 sequences, approximately 37% seen once. This sample's treatment: roughly ten-day PBMC culture with coronavirus spike peptide pools or control peptides (ViraFEST assay). The unexposed donor gave CD4+ T cells before the COVID-19 pandemic (2011-2018). The chain is built from TRBV7-2 and TRBJ1-2; 9 bases match TRBD1. This TCR was sampled from a human donor in good health. What was sequenced was CD4+ T cells from blood, cultured in vitro. The CDR3 DNA reads TGTGCCAGCAGCCCTAAAGCGGGACAGGGTAACTATGGCTACACCTTC. It codes for CASSPKAGQGNYGYTF.